Described below is a single TCR beta chain sequence and its context. Its antigen remains unidentified. There are no base qualities to consult, and no much larger clone falls within one base. The data were taken from a study of blood T cells in healthy people across ages (dated by TCRdb to between 2014 and 2016). For the study in its entirety: In model experiments, roughly one uniquely barcoded TCR beta cDNA molecule per two T cells was captured by template switching. The study measured age-related changes in TCR beta repertoire diversity using deep sequencing normalized with unique cDNA molecular identifiers. The donors were divided into four age groups: young (average around 16 years), middle-aged (roughly 40), aged (roughly 60) and long-lived (approximately 74). To avoid experimental bias, donors of different ages were spread randomly across the sequencing lanes. The study analyzed two additional independent replicas of 1 million unique cDNA reads from the same blood draw for two donors, one aged 18 to 30 and one aged 80 or older.

The paper's findings and limits, for the study overall: There was a strong correlation between observed TCR beta diversity and the percentage of naive T cells measured by flow cytometry. The long-lived group showed more naive CD4+ T cells, fewer expanded clones and increased TCR diversity than the aged group, suggesting age selection. Since profiling was done on bulk unsorted PBMCs, naive and antigen-experienced compartments could not be conclusively compared. Donor CMV infection status was unknown, potentially confounding age-related changes in expanded clonotypes. Estimates of total diversity from one million sequenced T cells were regarded as lower bounds and underestimates. As age increased, observed TCR beta diversity per million T cells dropped in a roughly linear way, and a significant reduction was already evident by age around 41.

The junction shows trimming of 2 bases on V and 6 bases on J, plus 14 bases between the germline ends. Measured from the cysteine to the phenylalanine, the CDR3 is 14 residues long. CDR3 DNA only is kept here, 42 bases in frame from base 1. The germline V gene encodes CDR1 MNHEY and CDR2 SVGAGI. Libraries came from 5' RACE. The sample was run on an Illumina HiSeq 2500. The second PCR ran for roughly 6 to 11 cycles and used a J-beta primer mix along with a sample-barcoded 5' primer. Each TCR beta cDNA molecule received a unique molecular identifier from a template-switch 5' adaptor carrying 12 random nucleotides. Each sample yielded at least 3 million CDR3-containing paired-end reads. All of the RNA was converted into first-strand cDNA using the Mint cDNA synthesis kit, with a TRBC-specific oligonucleotide serving as the primer. Following uracil-DNA glycosylase treatment, a first 18-cycle PCR with universal primers M1SS and BC2_uni_R was performed on all cDNA. The original methods were these. Normalization of each sample was performed by random selection of 1 million high-quality reads, each carrying a distinct molecular identifier. Instead of being binned into consensus sequences, reads that shared molecular identifiers were thrown out. MiTCR, set to a Q25 quality threshold and the strictest error-elimination algorithm, was used for CDR3 identification, clonotype clustering and error correction. A nonparametric unseen species model with Euler transformation was used to estimate a lower bound on total TCR beta diversity. TCRdb trimmed public reads at Q25 via fastp, called clones via MiXCR and kept in-frame beta chains. Each record represents a unique CDR3 protein, reported with the most common genes and DNA among its rows. The V and J calls and clone size are TCRdb's, not the authors'. Recorded for this sample are 1,500,000 or so distinct CDR3 sequences; 59% of them occurred a single time. Over 5.5% of the sample is in the top ten clones.

The approximately 39 donors, aged about 6 to 100 years, were systemically healthy Caucasian individuals from Russia. Each donor gave 8 to 10 milliliters of peripheral blood, drawn into EDTA-treated Vacutainer tubes. PBMCs were isolated by Ficoll-Paque density-gradient centrifugation, with at least 6.5 million obtained per sample. Trizol reagent was used to extract total RNA from the PBMCs, yielding at least 5 micrograms per sample. For every donor, flow cytometry on a PBMC aliquot measured the percentage of naive CD45RAhigh/CD27high T cells. This clonotype was sampled from a man younger than 35 in good health. The material sequenced was blood. This receptor chain uses TRBV6-5 and TRBJ2-7; matching of 6 bases hints at TRBD1 as the D gene. The encoded CDR3 is CASSYKGVDVEQYF. The nucleotide sequence is given as TGTGCCAGCAGTTACAAGGGGGTCGACGTCGAGCAGTACTTC.